This TCR beta chain was sequenced for a study of T-cell reconstitution after alpha-beta-depleted transplantation in children. Study outcomes and limitations: Several hundred expanded graft clones reportedly gave rise to the alpha-beta T cells present about two months after transplant. Counts and diversity of T cells one year after transplant came mostly from newly produced T cells.

The CDR3 has 14 amino acids. Trimming stripped 6 bases from V and 7 bases from J, with 16 bases between. Per germline, CDR1 MNHNS and CDR2 SASEGT. Using unique molecular identifiers, the investigators prepared the TCRbeta library. TCRdb reprocessed the PCR reads with MiXCR, giving one entry per CDR3 protein. The table has about a million distinct CDR3 sequences, under 30% seen once. As concerns this clonotype: What it binds is unknown.

This clonotype originated in a boy in the first two years of life who had a stem cell transplant for SCID, so the T cells may come from the graft donor. This sequence joins TRBV6-1 and TRBJ1-3, with D maybe TRBD1 (5 bases). The specimen was PBMCs, mostly from graft donor cells, collected 360 days after TCRalphabeta/CD19-depleted stem cell transplant. Here the CDR3 reads CASSLTERGNTIYF. The CDR3 DNA reads TGTGCCAGCAGCCTCACAGAGAGGGGTAACACCATATATTTT.